These 31 T cell receptor beta chains were all obtained from the same sample, sequenced in a study of metastatic and nonmetastatic thyroid tumors. TCRdb ran MiXCR on the PCR reads. This sample has about 24,000 clones, with roughly 18% found just once. Treatment of any kind had been given to no patient before thyroid surgery. Sequencing input: adjacent normal tissue. The origin of the receptors is a male donor with papillary thyroid cancer or a benign thyroid nodule (not recorded which). Some clones in this sample may be carry-over from other donors' samples.

This clone is medium-sized in the sample. The chain couples TRBV6-1 to TRBJ2-1; D might be TRBD1 (5 bases). Germline V CDR1 and CDR2: MNHNS, SASEGT. V gave up 7 bases and J gave up 0 bases, with 13 bases separating them. The CDR3 is 15 residues long. CDR3 sequence (DNA): TGTGCCAGCACCAGGGTGGCTCCCTCCTACAATGAGCAGTTCTTC. Amino acids: CASTRVAPSYNEQFF.

The sample holds many counts of this clone. The chain is built from TRBV20-1 and TRBJ2-1, with 8 bases aligning to TRBD2. Trimming removed 0 bases from V and 9 bases from J; junction bases left unmatched: 7. Germline CDR1 DFQATT, CDR2 SNEGSKA (reference sequence). The length of the CDR3 is 14 residues. CDR3 sequence reads: CSAREFRLASEQFF. CDR3 DNA: TGCAGTGCTAGAGAATTTAGACTAGCGAGTGAGCAGTTCTTC.

This clone has at least ten counts. The chain combines TRBV19 with TRBJ2-2; TRBD2 might be the D (6 bases). Trimming shortened V by 3 bases and J by 5 bases, and 16 bases separated the two germline ends. Per the germline V gene, CDR1 is LNHDA and CDR2 is SQIVND (reference sequence). There are 16 residues in the CDR3. In nucleotides, the CDR3 is TGTGCCAGTAGTATTCGGGGGAGCAGAAGGACCGGGGAGCTGTTTTTT. Translated, it gives CASSIRGSRRTGELFF.

This clone was found many times. This chain connects TRBV30 to TRBJ1-5; D is uncertain. The CDR3 runs to 13 residues. V was trimmed by 2 bases and J by 1 base, leaving 6 bases between them. The germline V gene has CDR1 GTSNPN and CDR2 SVGIG (reference sequence). CDR3 nucleotide sequence: TGTGCCTGGAGTCGGTACAGCAATCAGCCCCAGCATTTT. Its protein product is CAWSRYSNQPQHF.

About this clone itself: A read error may explain this, as a much larger clone is one base away. The chain carries TRBV5-5 and TRBJ2-5; a possible D gene is TRBD1 (6 bases). V gave up 1 base and J gave up 4 bases, with 14 bases separating them. The CDR3 is 15 residues long. Germline V CDR1 and CDR2: SGHKS, YYEKEE (reference sequence). This chain's CDR3 is CASSLRDMGLETQYF. CDR3 nucleotides: TGTGCCAGCAGCTTGAGGGACATGGGGTTAGAGACCCAGTACTTC.

This clone is medium-sized (0.01 to 0.1%) in the sample. This sequence joins TRBV6-1 and TRBJ2-2; D is possibly TRBD1 (6 bases). The V gene's germline CDR1 is MNHNS and CDR2 SASEGT. This CDR3 contains 14 residues. Trimming cost V 8 bases and J 1 base, with 11 bases left between them. The CDR3 bases are TGTGCCAGCGTGGGGGCATTGAACACCGGGGAGCTGTTTTTT. Protein: CASVGALNTGELFF.

By proportion, this clone is medium-sized. The chain couples TRBV6-1 to TRBJ2-1; TRBD2 matches at 9 bases. CDR3 length: 13 residues. After removal of 10 bases from V and 3 bases from J, the junction contained 4 bases not matched to a gene. Germline V gives CDR1 MNHNS, CDR2 SASEGT. The CDR3 DNA follows: TGTGCCACTGGGACTAGCTTCTACAATGAGCAGTTCTTC. It is translated as CATGTSFYNEQFF.

This clone was seen repeatedly, ten times or more. The CDR3 coding sequence is TGTGCCATCAGTGACCCCAGCGGGGGCAGAATCCGAATAGGCGATACGCAGTATTTT. Translated, it gives CAISDPSGGRIRIGDTQYF. This chain uses TRBV10-3 with TRBJ2-3; TRBD2 matches 8 bases. V lost 3 bases and J lost 6; bases outside the gene matches: 20. Looked up from germline, CDR1 is ENHRY and CDR2 is SYGVKD. The CDR3 totals 19 residues.

The table lists this clone with a count of one. This chain links TRBV4-2 with TRBJ2-1; D not resolved. Per the germline V gene, CDR1 is LGHNA and CDR2 is YNFKEQ. V was clipped by 4 bases and J by 3 bases, with 25 bases between them. The CDR3 consists of 19 residues. Here the CDR3 DNA reads TGTGCCAGCAGCCGTAGGGCGGTAGCCGGGTATATGGTCTACAATGAGCAGTTCTTC. Translation: CASSRRAVAGYMVYNEQFF.

The chain has TRBV7-6 and TRBJ1-1, with 7 bases that match TRBD1. This CDR3 region has 17 residues. Germline CDR1 is SGHVS and CDR2 is FNYEAQ. V dropped 7 bases and J dropped 6; count of bases not matched to a gene: 20. CDR3 DNA: TGTGCCAGCATCCCATGGGAGTGGACAGGTACGGGCGCTGAAGCTTTCTTT. Protein: CASIPWEWTGTGAEAFF. Looking up the rest from reference TRBV7-6 and TRBJ1-1 gives the full variable domain: GAGVSQSPRYKVTKRGQDVALRCDPISGHVSLYWYRQALGQGPEFLTYFNYEAQQDKSGLPNDRFSAERPEGSISTLTIQRTEQRDSAMYRCASIPWEWTGTGAEAFFGQGTRLTVV.

Concerning this clone itself: At one boundary the junction diverges from the germline segment, which might be a read error. This rearrangement joins TRBV28 to TRBJ1-1; D uncertain. CDR1 is MDHEN, CDR2 SYDVKM, per germline. This CDR3 comprises 13 residues. The CDR3 here is CASSLACRPEAFF. Here the CDR3 DNA reads TGTGCCAGTAGTTTAGCGTGTCGGCCTGAAGCTTTCTTT.

Concerning this clone itself: A junction boundary mismatches the germline segment, possibly from a read error. V is TRBV28 and J is TRBJ2-7; D perhaps matches TRBD2 (6 bases). CDR1 is MDHEN and CDR2 is SYDVKM in the germline V gene. The CDR3 covers 14 residues. The CDR3 nucleotides read TGTGCCAGCAGTCCCCTTTTGGGGAGGTACGAGCATTACTTC. Its translation is CASSPLLGRYEHYF.

In regard to this clone: Other DNA sequences in this specimen translate into the identical CDR3. V gene TRBV3-1 combines with J gene TRBJ1-1; unclear D gene. From germline, CDR1 is LGHDT and CDR2 YNNKEL (reference sequence). Deletions cut 1 base from V and 8 bases from J, with 8 bases between. This CDR3 region has 12 residues. CDR3 sequence reads: CASSQAGPEAFF. The CDR3 nucleotides are TGTGCCAGCAGCCAAGCTGGACCAGAAGCTTTCTTT.

This clone has only one observation. The rearrangement joins TRBV5-4 to TRBJ2-2; D not certain. From germline, CDR1 is SGHNT and CDR2 YYREEE (reference sequence). Trimming pared 4 bases from V and 0 bases from J, leaving 10 bases between. The length of the CDR3 is 15 residues. The CDR3 sequence is CASSPDKTNTGELFF. The CDR3 nucleotides are TGTGCCAGCAGCCCTGACAAGACGAACACCGGGGAGCTGTTTTTT.

By sample share, this clone is medium-sized. The chain recombines TRBV12-3 or TRBV12-4 with TRBJ2-1, with D possibly matching TRBD2 (6 bases). Trimming removed 0 bases at V and 2 bases at J, with 17 bases between. CDR3 size: 18 residues. The CDR3 DNA reads as TGTGCCAGCAGTTTAGCTAGGAGGGTGTTGGGACCCTACAATGAGCAGTTCTTC. As protein: CASSLARRVLGPYNEQFF.

With respect to this clone: With a much larger clone just one base away, this may be a read error. Other nucleotide sequences in the sample specify the same CDR3. The gene calls are TRBV20-1 and TRBJ2-6; possibly TRBD1 for D (5 bases). Germline loops: CDR1 DFQATT, CDR2 SNEGSKA (reference sequence). This CDR3 has 14 amino acids. CDR3 amino acids: CSARGDSGASVLTF. CDR3 nucleotides: TGCAGTGCTAGGGGTGATTCTGGGGCCAGCGTCCTGACTTTC.

This clone was seen ten or more times. The CDR3 loop reads CATSLTLATNEKLFF. The CDR3 DNA reads TGTGCCACCTCTCTGACCCTAGCAACTAATGAAAAACTGTTTTTT. J is TRBJ1-4 and V is TRBV6-1; the D is unclear. V lost 10 bases to trimming and J lost 0 bases, with 15 bases between them. CDR1 and CDR2 (germline): MNHNS, SASEGT. The CDR3 covers 15 residues.

With respect to this clone: At one boundary the junction diverges from the germline segment, which might be a read error. The chain employs TRBV20-1 and TRBJ2-3, with 10 bases identical to TRBD2. CDR3 length equals 16 residues. Per the germline V gene, CDR1 is DFQATT and CDR2 is SNEGSKA (reference sequence). The CDR3, as DNA: TGCAGTGCATGCACTAATCTAGCGGGAGACAGAGATACACAGTATTTT. Protein product: CSACTNLAGDRDTQYF.

Only a few counts were recorded for this clone. The V gene is TRBV12-3 or TRBV12-4, the J gene TRBJ2-1; 8 bases line up with TRBD2. The CDR3 covers 11 residues. Losses at the gene ends were 2 bases for V and 13 bases for J; bases not matched to a gene: 1. CDR3 coding DNA: TGTGCCAGCAGTTTACGGGGGGGACAGTTCTTC. Its translation is CASSLRGGQFF.

The chain recombines TRBV27 with TRBJ2-3; 10 positions agree with TRBD2. The CDR3 has 18 amino acids. Per germline, CDR1 MNHEY and CDR2 SMNVEV (reference sequence). V was pared by 7 bases and J by 3 bases, with 16 bases of the junction left unmatched. CDR3: CASMGGAGGIRLTDTQYF. The CDR3 DNA reads as TGTGCCAGCATGGGCGGAGCGGGGGGGATAAGGCTTACAGATACGCAGTATTTT.

This clone was counted a single time. The chain couples TRBV20-1 to TRBJ1-1; TRBD1 matches at 8 bases. Germline assignment: CDR1 DFQATT and CDR2 SNEGSKA (reference sequence). CDR3 length equals 11 residues. The ends lost 4 bases at V and 14 bases at J; junction bases unmatched: 9. The CDR3 sequence is CSATDRAGRFF. Written as DNA, the CDR3 is TGCAGTGCTACGGACAGGGCCGGTCGCTTCTTT.

A few counts support this clone. The conserved final phenylalanine or tryptophan is absent from the CDR3, which likely points to a read error. CDR3 nucleotides: TGTGCCAGCCACCCCACCACCCAGCAGAGAAGGACCGGGGAGCTGTTTTAT. It translates to CASHPTTQQRRTGELFY. This chain connects TRBV9 to TRBJ2-2; D gene unclear. Deletions cut 7 bases from V and 5 bases from J, with 24 bases between. Germline V CDR1 and CDR2: SGDLS, YYNGEE. This CDR3 region has 17 residues.

This clone was counted ten times or more. CDR3 coding DNA: TGCAGTGCTGGGACTAGCGACGAGCAGTACGTC. Translated: CSAGTSDEQYV. The rearrangement links TRBV20-1 to TRBJ2-7; the match to TRBD2 covers 10 bases. The CDR3 is 11 residues long. Germline trimming cut 5 bases from V and 5 bases from J; bases unmatched to any gene: 0. Germline V gene lookup returns CDR1 DFQATT and CDR2 SNEGSKA (reference sequence).

With respect to this clone: One end of the junction varies from germline; a read error may be responsible. The rearrangement uses TRBV6-2 or TRBV6-3 and TRBJ2-7; 11 nucleotides align to TRBD2. Germline V CDR1 and CDR2: MNHEY, SVGEGT. This CDR3 has 14 amino acids. CDR3 nucleotide sequence: TGTGCCACCAGATTAGCGGGGGGGTCCTTCCAGCAGGACTTC. Translating it yields CATRLAGGSFQQDF.

The sample holds many counts of this clone. This chain uses TRBV6-5 with TRBJ2-3; no firm D call. Trimming removed 2 bases at V and 4 bases at J, with 10 bases between. The CDR3 contains 14 residues. Germline V gene data show CDR1 as MNHEY and CDR2 as SVGAGI. The CDR3 sequence is CASSYIRAADTQYF. CDR3 in DNA: TGTGCCAGCAGTTACATCCGGGCCGCAGATACGCAGTATTTT.

In this sample, this clone turned up many times. The J gene is TRBJ2-4, the V gene TRBV20-1; 8 nucleotides match TRBD2. V lost 4 bases and J lost 4; bases outside the gene matches: 6. Germline values: CDR1 DFQATT, CDR2 SNEGSKA (reference sequence). This CDR3 contains 14 residues. The CDR3 sequence: CSAKAGDVKNIQYF. CDR3 nucleotide sequence: TGCAGTGCTAAAGCGGGAGATGTAAAAAACATTCAGTACTTC.

This clone was observed a handful of times. The CDR3 sequence is CASTEGDQPQHF. The CDR3 DNA reads TGTGCCAGCACGGAGGGAGATCAGCCCCAGCATTTT. The chain recombines TRBV6-1 with TRBJ1-5; D is unclear. Looked up from germline, CDR1 is MNHNS and CDR2 is SASEGT. V was pared by 7 bases and J by 5 bases, with 9 bases between. The CDR3 length is 12 residues.

The chain links TRBV27 to TRBJ1-1; unclear D gene. The germline gives CDR1 MNHEY, CDR2 SMNVEV (reference sequence). Between the trimmed V and J ends, which lost 2 bases and 0 bases, there was a span of 10 bases. The CDR3 length is 15 residues. The CDR3 sequence: CASSLSAGLNTEAFF. CDR3 in DNA: TGTGCCAGCAGTTTAAGTGCGGGCCTGAACACTGAAGCTTTCTTT.

In its sample, this clone is medium-sized. The chain uses TRBV12-3 or TRBV12-4 and TRBJ2-7; no firm D call. There are 13 residues in the CDR3. V lost 5 bases and J 3 bases, leaving 11 bases between the germline ends. The CDR3 DNA reads as TGTGCCAGCAGTACCTCAAAGGGCTACGAGCAGTACTTC. It translates to CASSTSKGYEQYF.

The chain recombines TRBV11-2 with TRBJ2-7; 8 bases line up with TRBD1. Losses at the gene ends were 3 bases for V and 0 bases for J; bases not matched to a gene: 1. The germline V gene encodes CDR1 SGHAT and CDR2 FQNNGV. CDR3 length: 14 amino acids. The CDR3 is CASSFGTGSYEQYF. The CDR3 coding sequence is TGTGCCAGCAGCTTCGGGACAGGCTCCTACGAGCAGTACTTC.

This clone was counted at least ten times. The DNA of the CDR3 is TGCAGCGGGAAGGGACAGGGCGGTGGCTACACCTTC. It yields the protein CSGKGQGGGYTF. J is TRBJ1-2 and V is TRBV29-1; 9 bases agree with TRBD1. With 7 bases clipped from V and 7 bases from J, the junction kept 7 bases outside the gene matches. CDR3 length: 12 residues. Germline V gene lookup returns CDR1 SQVTM and CDR2 ANQGSEA.